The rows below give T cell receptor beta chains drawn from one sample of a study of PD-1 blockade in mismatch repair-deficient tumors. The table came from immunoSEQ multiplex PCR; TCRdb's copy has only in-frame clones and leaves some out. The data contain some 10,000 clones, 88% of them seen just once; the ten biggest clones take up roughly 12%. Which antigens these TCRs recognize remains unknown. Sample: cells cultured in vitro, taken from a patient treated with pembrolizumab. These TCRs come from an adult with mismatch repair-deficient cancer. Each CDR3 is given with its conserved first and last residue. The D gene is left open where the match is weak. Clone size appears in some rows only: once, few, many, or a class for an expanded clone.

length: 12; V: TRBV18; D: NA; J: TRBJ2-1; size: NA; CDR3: CASSANYNEQFF; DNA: TGTGCCAGCTCAGCGAACTACAATGAGCAGTTCTTC
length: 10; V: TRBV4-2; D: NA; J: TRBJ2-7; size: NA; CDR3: CASRCYEQYF; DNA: TGTGCCAGCAGATGCTACGAGCAGTACTTC
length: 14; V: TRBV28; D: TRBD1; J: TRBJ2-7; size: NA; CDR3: CASSSPDRTYEQYF; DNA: TGTGCCAGCAGTTCCCCGGACAGGACCTACGAGCAGTACTTC
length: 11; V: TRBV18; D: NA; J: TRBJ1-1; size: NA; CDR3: CASSLGTEAFF; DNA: TGTGCCAGCTCACTCGGAACTGAAGCTTTCTTT
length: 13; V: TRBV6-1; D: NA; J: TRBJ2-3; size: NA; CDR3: CASSEISGITQYF; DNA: TGTGCCAGCAGTGAAATCTCGGGGATTACGCAGTATTTT
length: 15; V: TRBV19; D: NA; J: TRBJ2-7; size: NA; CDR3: CASSIGPGSPVEQYF; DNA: TGTGCCAGTAGTATAGGTCCTGGTTCCCCTGTTGAGCAGTACTTC
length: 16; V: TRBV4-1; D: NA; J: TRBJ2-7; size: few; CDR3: CASSQERGLVYYEQYF; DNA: TGCGCCAGCAGCCAAGAGCGGGGACTGGTCTACTACGAGCAGTACTTC
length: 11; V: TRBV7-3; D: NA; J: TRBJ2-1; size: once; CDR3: CASSLGGEQFF; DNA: TGTGCCAGCAGTTTAGGGGGTGAGCAGTTCTTC
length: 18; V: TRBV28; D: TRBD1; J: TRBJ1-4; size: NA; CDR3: CASSYSRDSDPQNEKLFF; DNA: TGTGCCAGCAGTTATAGCCGGGACAGCGATCCCCAAAATGAAAAACTGTTTTTT
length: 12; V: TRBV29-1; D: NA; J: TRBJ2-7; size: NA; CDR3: CSVVSGGPEQYF; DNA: TGCAGCGTTGTCTCAGGGGGGCCCGAGCAGTACTTC
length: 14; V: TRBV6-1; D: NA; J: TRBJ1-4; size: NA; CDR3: CASRTQGGYEKLFF; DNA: TGTGCCAGCAGGACACAGGGAGGATATGAAAAACTGTTTTTT
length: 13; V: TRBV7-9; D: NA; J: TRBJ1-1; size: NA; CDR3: CASSFAMNTEAFF; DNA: TGTGCCAGCAGCTTTGCCATGAACACTGAAGCTTTCTTT
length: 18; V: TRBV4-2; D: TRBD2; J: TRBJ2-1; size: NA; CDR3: CASSQYDTGTSGHNEQFF; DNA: TGTGCCAGCAGCCAGTACGATACCGGGACTAGCGGCCACAATGAGCAGTTCTTC